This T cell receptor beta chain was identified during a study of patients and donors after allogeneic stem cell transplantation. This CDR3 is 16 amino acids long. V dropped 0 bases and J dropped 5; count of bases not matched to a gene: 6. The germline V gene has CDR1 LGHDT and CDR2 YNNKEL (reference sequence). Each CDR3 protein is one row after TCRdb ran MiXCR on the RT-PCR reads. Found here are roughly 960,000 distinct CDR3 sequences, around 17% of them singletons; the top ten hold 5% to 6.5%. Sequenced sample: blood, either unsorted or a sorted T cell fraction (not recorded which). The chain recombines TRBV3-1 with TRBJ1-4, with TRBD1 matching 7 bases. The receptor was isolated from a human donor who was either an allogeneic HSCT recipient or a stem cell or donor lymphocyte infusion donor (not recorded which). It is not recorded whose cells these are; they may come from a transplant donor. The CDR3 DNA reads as TGTGCCAGCAGCCAAGATAGGACAGGCGGAAATGAAAAACTGTTTTTT. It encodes CASSQDRTGGNEKLFF.